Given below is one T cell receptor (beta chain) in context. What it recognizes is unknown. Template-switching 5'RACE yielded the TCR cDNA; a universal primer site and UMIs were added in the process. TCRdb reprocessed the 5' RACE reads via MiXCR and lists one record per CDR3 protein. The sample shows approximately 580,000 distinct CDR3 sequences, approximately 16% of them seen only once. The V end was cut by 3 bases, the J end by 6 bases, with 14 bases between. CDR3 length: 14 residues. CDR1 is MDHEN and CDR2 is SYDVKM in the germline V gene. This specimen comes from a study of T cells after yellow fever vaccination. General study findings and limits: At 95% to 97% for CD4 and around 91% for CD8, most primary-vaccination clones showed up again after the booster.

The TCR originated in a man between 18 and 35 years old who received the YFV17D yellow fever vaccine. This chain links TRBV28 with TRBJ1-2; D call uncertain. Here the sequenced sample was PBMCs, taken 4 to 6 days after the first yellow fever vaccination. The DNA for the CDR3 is TGTGCCAGCAGTTTTAGGGTCCCGTATAATGGCTACACCTTC. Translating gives CASSFRVPYNGYTF.